This T cell receptor beta chain was obtained from a study of CD8 T cells in ankylosing spondylitis. Overall study findings and caveats: It appeared that ankylosing spondylitis blood was characterized by a TCR beta motif of several highly homologous variants.

This clonotype was counted a few times. Its antigen is unidentified. V lost 6 bases and J 5 bases, leaving 17 bases between the germline ends. Germline V lookup: CDR1 SEHNR, CDR2 FQNEAQ (reference sequence). The CDR3 sequence is 15 residues long. TCRdb re-derived calls from the 5' RACE reads in MiXCR, one entry per CDR3 protein. The profile shows around 770,000 distinct CDR3 sequences, around a fifth of them singletons. Sequencing used blood, either unsorted or a sorted T cell fraction (not recorded which). The clonotype originates from a male donor with ankylosing spondylitis. The chain couples TRBV7-9 to TRBJ2-1, with unresolved D. The CDR3 reads CASSSSLTGNNEQFF. The CDR3 DNA follows: TGTGCCAGCAGTTCTTCCCTGACTGGAAACAATGAGCAGTTCTTC.